The 24 T cell receptor beta chains presented below share a single source sample, sequenced in a study of early T cells in non-severe SARS-CoV-2 infection. MiXCR, run by TCRdb on the 5' RACE reads, gives a single entry per CDR3 protein. This sample has about 83,000 distinct CDR3 sequences, with roughly an eighth found just once. Sequences were obtained from whole blood. The receptor source for this set is an adult who was a healthcare worker with PCR-confirmed SARS-CoV-2 infection or an uninfected control (not recorded which).

Details on this clonotype: A much larger clone lies one base from this, so it may be a read error. This chain joins TRBV27 and TRBJ2-1, with D possibly called TRBD1 or TRBD2 (6 bases each). Trimming shortened V by 0 bases and J by 8 bases, and 20 bases separated the two germline ends. CDR3 size: 17 residues. Germline V gene sequence: CDR1 MNHEY, CDR2 SMNVEV (reference sequence). The CDR3, as DNA: TGTGCCAGCAGTTTATCGCTCGGGGGATGGGGGGCTTATGAGCAGTTCTTC. Residues: CASSLSLGGWGAYEQFF.

This clonotype was counted ten times or more. This chain uses TRBV5-1 with TRBJ1-1, with D unclear. Trimming removed 4 bases from V and 3 bases from J, with 13 bases in between. This CDR3 has 14 amino acids. Germline V lookup: CDR1 SGHRS, CDR2 YFSETQ. The CDR3 region is CASSPIPAHTEAFF. In DNA form, the CDR3 reads TGCGCCAGCAGCCCCATTCCGGCCCACACTGAAGCTTTCTTT. The variable domain in full, completed from reference TRBV5-1 and TRBJ1-1, reads KAGVTQTPRYLIKTRGQQVTLSCSPISGHRSVSWYQQTPGQGLQFLFEYFSETQRNKGNFPGRFSGRQFSNSRSEMNVSTLELGDSALYLCASSPIPAHTEAFFGQGTRLTVV.

This clonotype was detected a few times. The V call is TRBV4-2, the J call TRBJ2-2; D is undetermined. In germline, CDR1 is LGHNA, CDR2 YNFKEQ. CDR3 length: 15 residues. Trimming cost V 0 bases and J 4 bases, with 9 bases left between them. The CDR3 protein is CASSQDDLFTGELFF. DNA of the CDR3: TGTGCCAGCAGCCAAGATGACTTATTCACCGGGGAGCTGTTTTTT.

This clonotype was found a few times. The chain couples TRBV3-1 to TRBJ2-5; D is perhaps TRBD2 (6 bases). V was trimmed by 2 bases and J by 2 bases, leaving 18 bases between them. CDR1 LGHDT and CDR2 YNNKEL come from the germline V gene (reference sequence). The CDR3 is 17 amino acids. CDR3 DNA sequence: TGTGCCAGCAGCCAAACGTTCGGAGGGAAGAGACAAGAGACCCAGTACTTC. Residues: CASSQTFGGKRQETQYF.

The chain is built from TRBV4-1 and TRBJ1-5, with a tentative D call TRBD1 (6 bases). The CDR3 sequence is 16 residues long. V dropped 1 base and J dropped 1 base, with 11 bases sitting between them. From germline, CDR1 is MGHRA and CDR2 YSYEKL. CDR3 sequence reads: CASSQATGWSNQPQHF. In nucleotides, the CDR3 is TGCGCCAGCAGCCAAGCAACAGGGTGGAGCAATCAGCCCCAGCATTTT.

This clonotype was seen a handful of times. This chain connects TRBV5-5 to TRBJ2-6, with D hard to call. From germline, CDR1 is SGHKS and CDR2 YYEKEE (reference sequence). Trimming took 6 bases from V and 4 from J, leaving 14 bases between them. CDR3 length equals 15 residues. CDR3 coding DNA: TGTGCCAGCACTATAAGCTCTTTCGGGGCCAACGTCCTGACTTTC. The encoded protein is CASTISSFGANVLTF.

The J gene is TRBJ2-3, the V gene TRBV20-1; D call uncertain. The CDR3 runs to 12 residues. Germline V gives CDR1 DFQATT, CDR2 SNEGSKA (reference sequence). V lost 3 bases and J 2 bases, leaving 6 bases between the germline ends. The CDR3 DNA reads as TGCAGTGCTAGGACCCCCACAGATACGCAGTATTTT. It codes for CSARTPTDTQYF.

The chain recombines TRBV20-1 with TRBJ1-2; tentative D call: TRBD1 (5 bases). CDR1 and CDR2 from the germline V gene are DFQATT and SNEGSKA (reference sequence). V lost 3 bases to trimming and J lost 0 bases, with 8 bases between them. CDR3 size: 13 residues. The CDR3 spells CSASRGTNYGYTF. The CDR3 coding sequence is TGCAGTGCTAGTCGGGGGACTAACTATGGCTACACCTTC.

This clonotype appeared a few times. J is TRBJ1-4 and V is TRBV29-1; the D is unclear. The germline V and J ends were trimmed by 2 bases and 7 bases, with 14 bases remaining between them. The CDR3 is 14 residues long. CDR1 SQVTM and CDR2 ANQGSEA come from the germline V gene. DNA for the CDR3: TGCAGCGTTGAATCCCGGGGAGGAGGTGAAAAACTGTTTTTT. This sequence encodes CSVESRGGGEKLFF.

The rearrangement uses TRBV11-1 and TRBJ2-1, with D unresolved. From germline, CDR1 is SGHAT and CDR2 FQDESV (reference sequence). The CDR3 spans 18 residues. The V end lost 4 bases, the J end lost 0 bases, and 19 bases lay between the germline ends. This CDR3 reads CASSSIAGSESSYNEQFF. The CDR3 coding sequence is TGTGCCAGCAGCTCCATCGCAGGATCAGAGAGCTCCTACAATGAGCAGTTCTTC.

In its sample, this clonotype was seen many times. The rearrangement joins TRBV6-2 or TRBV6-3 to TRBJ1-1; D uncertain. The length of the CDR3 is 12 residues. In germline, CDR1 is MNHEY, CDR2 SVGEGT. The V end lost 6 bases, the J end lost 6 bases, and 11 bases lay between the germline ends. The CDR3 DNA sequence: TGTGCCAGCAGCCTTGGTACCCCTGAAGCTTTCTTT. This encodes CASSLGTPEAFF.

The sample holds many counts of this clonotype. This sequence joins TRBV6-1 and TRBJ2-4; 12 bases are a match to TRBD2. The CDR3 is made up of 18 amino acids. From germline, CDR1 is MNHNS and CDR2 SASEGT. The junction had 7 bases not matched to a gene; V was cut back by 0 bases and J by 4 bases. In DNA form, the CDR3 reads TGTGCCAGCAGTGAAGCGGTTGTGACTAGCGGGAGTAAAAACATTCAGTACTTC. Translated: CASSEAVVTSGSKNIQYF.

This clonotype was seen ten or more times. The chain employs TRBV28 and TRBJ1-6, with D possibly matching TRBD1 (5 bases). V was shortened by 7 bases and J by 9 bases, with 19 bases between the two germline ends. CDR1 and CDR2 (germline): MDHEN, SYDVKM. This CDR3 contains 15 residues. CDR3 sequence: CASTSPGRGGSPLHF. The CDR3 nucleotides read TGTGCCAGCACTTCTCCTGGACGGGGCGGTTCACCCCTCCACTTT.

V is TRBV7-2 and J is TRBJ2-3, with D tentatively TRBD2 (7 bases). Germline assignment: CDR1 SGHTA and CDR2 FQGNSA. V lost 6 bases and J lost 4, with 8 bases in between. The CDR3 is 12 residues long. The CDR3 DNA sequence: TGTGCCAGCAGAGGGGGGGCAGATACGCAGTATTTT. Translated, it gives CASRGGADTQYF.

This clonotype was counted a few times. The chain uses TRBV11-2 and TRBJ2-1, with a tentative D call TRBD2 (6 bases). The CDR3 is 13 amino acids. Germline V gives CDR1 SGHAT, CDR2 FQNNGV. V lost 6 bases, J lost 12 bases, and 18 bases lay in between. For the CDR3, the DNA is TGTGCCAGCAGGCTCGGGGCCACCGGGGGGCAGTTCTTC. It is translated as CASRLGATGGQFF.

This clonotype was detected ten times or more. CDR3 bases: TGCAGCGTTGAAGATCCGCTAGGGCCGAGCACCGGGGAGCTGTTTTTT. Translating gives CSVEDPLGPSTGELFF. This rearrangement joins TRBV29-1 to TRBJ2-2; no reliable D call. V lost 0 bases, J lost 4 bases, and 15 bases lay in between. The CDR3 is 16 amino acids. The germline V gene encodes CDR1 SQVTM and CDR2 ANQGSEA.

The chain joins TRBV7-8 to TRBJ2-7; TRBD1 agrees at 12 bases. J lost 6 bases, V lost 5 bases, and 8 bases had no gene match. Germline V lookup: CDR1 SGHVS, CDR2 FQNEAQ. There are 15 residues in the CDR3. CDR3 residues: CASSPSGTGGAEQYF. The CDR3 DNA reads TGTGCCAGCAGCCCCTCAGGGACAGGGGGCGCCGAGCAGTACTTC. Full variable domain (rest looked up from reference TRBV7-8 and TRBJ2-7): GAGVSQSPRYKVAKRGQDVALRCDPISGHVSLFWYQQALGQGPEFLTYFQNEAQLDKSGLPSDRFFAERPEGSVSTLKIQRTQQEDSAVYLCASSPSGTGGAEQYFGPGTRLTVT.

This chain links TRBV18 with TRBJ1-2; D is unclear. This CDR3 region has 13 residues. Trimming shortened V by 6 bases and J by 6 bases, and 14 bases separated the two germline ends. CDR1 and CDR2 (germline): KGHSH, LQKENI. CDR3 residues: CASSPTERHGYTF. The CDR3 region has the DNA TGTGCCAGCTCTCCGACTGAGAGGCATGGCTACACCTTC.

The chain couples TRBV7-2 to TRBJ2-5; D is unresolved. The germline CDR1 and CDR2 sequences are SGHTA and FQGNSA. The CDR3 contains 13 residues. Deletions cut 5 bases from V and 5 bases from J, with 12 bases between. The CDR3 DNA follows: TGTGCCAGCAGCAGAGGAATAACCGAGACCCAGTACTTC. Protein: CASSRGITETQYF.

This clonotype was counted between two and nine times. The chain joins TRBV4-1 to TRBJ2-7; perhaps TRBD2 as D (5 bases). The germline CDR1 and CDR2 sequences are MGHRA and YSYEKL. The CDR3 length is 16 residues. V was pared by 3 bases and J by 3 bases, with 18 bases between. The CDR3 region has the DNA TGCGCCAGCAGCCACCTTTTTAGCGCTTTGCGCTACGAGCAGTACTTC. This encodes CASSHLFSALRYEQYF.

This clonotype was counted a few times. CDR3 in DNA: TGTGCCAGCAGCCAGGGGAGCACAGATACGCAGTATTTT. The encoded protein is CASSQGSTDTQYF. The chain recombines TRBV7-9 with TRBJ2-3, with TRBD1 as a possible D gene (6 bases). Per germline, CDR1 SEHNR and CDR2 FQNEAQ (reference sequence). The CDR3 is made up of 13 amino acids. Trimming removed 5 bases from V and 0 bases from J, with 6 bases in between.

The gene calls are TRBV7-2 and TRBJ2-7; unclear D gene. The length of the CDR3 is 18 residues. Trimming left V 0 bases short and J 2 bases short, with 20 bases between. CDR1 is SGHTA, CDR2 FQGNSA, per germline. The DNA of the CDR3 is TGTGCCAGCAGCTTAGCCTATTCTTTCGTCGGACCCCCCTACGAGCAGTACTTC. Translated: CASSLAYSFVGPPYEQYF.

This chain joins TRBV27 and TRBJ2-2; no clear D gene. The CDR3 runs to 12 residues. Germline assignment: CDR1 MNHEY and CDR2 SMNVEV (reference sequence). V dropped 3 bases and J dropped 6 bases, with 5 bases sitting between them. The CDR3 loop is CASSLVPGELFF. The CDR3 DNA reads as TGTGCCAGCAGTTTGGTCCCCGGGGAGCTGTTTTTT.

This clonotype was counted at least ten times. The rearrangement uses TRBV5-1 and TRBJ2-2, with 9 positions matching TRBD1. Germline V gene sequence: CDR1 SGHRS, CDR2 YFSETQ. V lost 2 bases, J lost 0 bases, and 2 bases stayed unmatched. The CDR3 spans 16 residues. The CDR3 nucleotides are TGCGCCAGCAGCTTAAGGACAGGGGCGAACACCGGGGAGCTGTTTTTT. This translates into CASSLRTGANTGELFF. The full variable domain, with the rest looked up from reference TRBV5-1 and TRBJ2-2, is KAGVTQTPRYLIKTRGQQVTLSCSPISGHRSVSWYQQTPGQGLQFLFEYFSETQRNKGNFPGRFSGRQFSNSRSEMNVSTLELGDSALYLCASSLRTGANTGELFFGEGSRLTVL.